Listed here are 15 T cell receptor beta chains from one sample, sequenced in a study of identical twins. One entry per CDR3 protein results from TCRdb running MiXCR on the 5' RACE reads. In the table there are about 900,000 distinct CDR3 sequences, 12% of which are singletons. The data were also submitted as part of a second study, on yellow fever vaccine responses in identical twins.

Sequencing used PBMCs. The receptors here all came from a young woman in good health.

A few counts support this clonotype. J is TRBJ2-3 and V is TRBV12-3 or TRBV12-4; 16 bases map to TRBD2. The V segment lost 6 bases and the J segment 2 bases; nucleotides outside the gene matches: 5. The CDR3 runs to 17 residues. For the CDR3, the DNA is TGTGCCAGCAGCCATGGGACTAGCGGGAGGGCCACAGATACGCAGTATTTT. It translates to CASSHGTSGRATDTQYF.

V gene TRBV12-3 or TRBV12-4 combines with J gene TRBJ2-1; TRBD2 matches 11 bases. CDR3 length: 16 amino acids. V was pared by 7 bases and J by 4 bases, with 9 bases of the junction left unmatched. CDR3 nucleotide sequence: TGTGCCAGCACCGCCCCCGGGACTAGCGGATACAATGAGCAGTTCTTC. Protein sequence: CASTAPGTSGYNEQFF.

This chain uses TRBV20-1 with TRBJ2-5, with D perhaps matching TRBD1 (6 bases). The CDR3 consists of 13 residues. V shed 5 bases and J shed 0 bases, with 10 bases lying between them. Germline V gene lookup returns CDR1 DFQATT and CDR2 SNEGSKA (reference sequence). CDR3 protein: CSASDRHQETQYF. The DNA of the CDR3 is TGCAGTGCTTCTGACAGGCACCAAGAGACCCAGTACTTC.

This clonotype was recorded a few times. The V and J genes are TRBV7-3 and TRBJ2-1; perhaps TRBD2 as D (6 bases). V was clipped by 3 bases and J by 8 bases, with 14 bases between them. The CDR3 has 14 amino acids. Germline CDR1 is SGHTA and CDR2 is FQGTGA. CDR3 protein: CASSFGRGKYEQFF. Written as DNA, the CDR3 is TGTGCCAGCAGCTTCGGGAGAGGGAAATATGAGCAGTTCTTC.

This clonotype turned up a few times. The rearrangement links TRBV5-1 to TRBJ2-1; possible D gene TRBD1, 6 bases. The CDR3 sequence is 18 residues long. The germline CDR1 and CDR2 sequences are SGHRS and YFSETQ. V gave up 5 bases and J gave up 1 base, with 22 bases separating them. CDR3 protein: CASRWGTFLASSYNEQFF. The CDR3 DNA reads TGCGCCAGCAGGTGGGGGACATTTTTGGCAAGTTCCTACAATGAGCAGTTCTTC.

The chain couples TRBV7-9 to TRBJ2-1; a possible D gene is TRBD2 (5 bases). The CDR3 loop spans 15 amino acids. Germline V gene data show CDR1 as SEHNR and CDR2 as FQNEAQ (reference sequence). V dropped 0 bases and J dropped 3 bases, with 9 bases sitting between them. The DNA for the CDR3 is TGTGCCAGCAGCTTAGCGGGAGCGCACTACAATGAGCAGTTCTTC. This sequence encodes CASSLAGAHYNEQFF.

The genes are TRBV19 and TRBJ2-1; TRBD2 agrees at 7 bases. CDR1 and CDR2 from the germline V gene are LNHDA and SQIVND (reference sequence). The J segment lost 5 bases and the V segment lost 7 bases, leaving 14 bases of the junction unmatched. The CDR3 is 16 residues long. CDR3 nucleotides: TGTGCCAGTACTCCCCCATATCCGGGAGGCAACAATGAGCAGTTCTTC. It is translated as CASTPPYPGGNNEQFF. The whole variable domain, filled in from reference TRBV19 and TRBJ2-1, reads DGGITQSPKYLFRKEGQNVTLSCEQNLNHDAMYWYRQDPGQGLRLIYYSQIVNDFQKGDIAEGYSVSREKKESFPLTVTSAQKNPTAFYLCASTPPYPGGNNEQFFGPGTRLTVL.

This clonotype was recorded a few times. V usage is TRBV7-9 and J usage is TRBJ1-1, with 8 bases matching TRBD1. Germline CDR1 reads SEHNR; CDR2 reads FQNEAQ (reference sequence). The V and J ends lost 2 bases and 4 bases, in that order; junction bases with no gene match: 3. The CDR3 runs to 14 residues. CDR3: CASSLQGAPTEAFF. Written as DNA, the CDR3 is TGTGCCAGCAGCTTACAGGGGGCTCCCACTGAAGCTTTCTTT.

The table lists this clonotype with a count of one. The chain combines TRBV7-2 with TRBJ2-2; no reliable D call. Looked up from germline, CDR1 is SGHTA and CDR2 is FQGNSA. The CDR3 length is 15 residues. Trimming removed 1 base from V and 3 bases from J, with 9 bases in between. In DNA, the CDR3 is TGTGCCAGCAGCTTAGAGGTACTCGACACCGGGGAGCTGTTTTTT. Encoded protein: CASSLEVLDTGELFF.

The genes are TRBV2 and TRBJ1-5; no firm D call. Between the trimmed V and J ends, which lost 3 bases and 11 bases, there was a span of 8 bases. CDR3 length equals 11 residues. Germline lookup yields CDR1 SNHLY and CDR2 FYNNEI. The CDR3 DNA reads TGTGCCAGCAGTGAGGGTAGAGCCCAGCATTTT. Translation: CASSEGRAQHF.

This clonotype was observed at least ten times. The chain couples TRBV29-1 to TRBJ2-1; 15 bases are shared with TRBD2. Looked up from germline, CDR1 is SQVTM and CDR2 is ANQGSEA. Trimming took 4 bases from V and 6 from J; bases not matched to a gene: 1. The CDR3 spans 14 residues. The CDR3 is CSVGGLAGGNEQFF. The CDR3 region has the DNA TGCAGCGTTGGGGGACTAGCGGGAGGCAATGAGCAGTTCTTC.

The CDR3 here is CASSSTSGRVEQFF. The CDR3 nucleotides read TGTGCCAGCAGTTCCACTAGCGGGAGGGTCGAGCAGTTCTTC. The chain combines TRBV6-5 with TRBJ2-1; 13 bases are a match to TRBD2. The CDR3 contains 14 residues. Per the germline V gene, CDR1 is MNHEY and CDR2 is SVGAGI. The ends lost 4 bases at V and 10 bases at J; junction bases unmatched: 4.

At least ten counts were recorded for this clonotype. V and J are TRBV4-2 and TRBJ2-5, with 7 bases that match TRBD2. Trimming removed 2 bases from V and 2 bases from J; junction bases left unmatched: 5. Germline CDR1 LGHNA, CDR2 YNFKEQ. This CDR3 has 15 amino acids. The CDR3: CASSQPRGDQETQYF. The DNA for the CDR3 is TGTGCCAGCAGCCAACCTCGGGGGGATCAAGAGACCCAGTACTTC.

This clonotype was detected ten times or more. V is TRBV5-1 and J is TRBJ2-7; D is unclear. Trimming took 4 bases from V and 5 from J, leaving 25 bases between them. From germline, CDR1 is SGHRS and CDR2 YFSETQ. This CDR3 has 17 amino acids. DNA for the CDR3: TGCGCCAGCAGCCCGTACGCTGAGACAAGTAACAGCCACGAGCAGTACTTC. This translates into CASSPYAETSNSHEQYF.

V and J are TRBV6-5 and TRBJ2-3; maybe TRBD1 (6 bases). Trimming removed 2 bases at V and 2 bases at J, with 8 bases between. The CDR3 consists of 14 residues. The germline V gene has CDR1 MNHEY and CDR2 SVGAGI. CDR3 region: CASSYRGNTDTQYF. CDR3 nucleotides: TGTGCCAGCAGTTACAGGGGGAACACAGATACGCAGTATTTT.